This TCR beta chain was captured in a study of blood T cell repertoires in COVID-19. Study information: Whether acute or convalescent, the COVID-19 samples came from the United States, Italy and Spain.

Seattle's enrolled individuals joined amid active infection and were then monitored longitudinally. This table comes from immunoSEQ multiplex PCR, and its TCRdb copy is limited to in-frame clones, with some not included. The top ten clones hold 4.7% of a sample with 35,000 to 40,000 clones, about 90% of them seen once. Germline V lookup: CDR1 SGHDN, CDR2 FVKESK. The CDR3 has 18 amino acids. V shed 4 bases and J shed 1 base, with 22 bases lying between them. Sequencing input: peripheral blood. The chain has TRBV14 and TRBJ1-1; a weak D match, TRBD1 (5 bases). This sequence originates from a man aged 60 to 75 with COVID-19, enrolled during active disease. CDR3 sequence: CASSRRPHRPTSNTEAFF. In DNA, the CDR3 is TGTGCCAGCAGCCGTAGGCCGCACAGGCCGACTTCGAACACTGAAGCTTTCTTT.